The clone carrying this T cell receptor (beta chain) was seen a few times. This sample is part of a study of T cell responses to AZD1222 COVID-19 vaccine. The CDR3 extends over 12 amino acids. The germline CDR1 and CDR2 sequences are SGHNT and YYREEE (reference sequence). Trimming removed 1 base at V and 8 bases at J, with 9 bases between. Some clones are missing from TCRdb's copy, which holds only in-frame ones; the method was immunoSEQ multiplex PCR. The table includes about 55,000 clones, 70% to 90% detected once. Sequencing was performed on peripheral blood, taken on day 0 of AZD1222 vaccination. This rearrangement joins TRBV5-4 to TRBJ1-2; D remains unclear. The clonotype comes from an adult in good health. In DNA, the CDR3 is TGTGCCAGCAGCTTGCACACCGAGGGCTACACCTTC. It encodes CASSLHTEGYTF.